This T cell receptor beta chain was recovered during a study of identical twins. General study points: Cord blood beta clonotypes that were abundant carried fewer insertions, and memory repertoires showed no such trend.

Germline CDR1 is MDHEN and CDR2 is SYDVKM. Trimming at V came to 6 bases and at J to 1 base, leaving 9 bases not matched to a gene. The CDR3 covers 16 residues. With regard to this clonotype: Its antigen is not known.

Template switching added a universal primer site; cDNA carried unique molecular identifiers. TCRdb redid the calling of the 5' RACE reads with MiXCR, one entry per CDR3 protein. Of some 1,700,000 distinct CDR3 sequences listed, under 35% are singletons. The specimen was cord blood. This sequence was found in a newborn girl in good health. This chain links TRBV28 with TRBJ2-3; 8 nucleotides match TRBD2. The CDR3 bases are TGTGCCAGCAGGAAAAGCGGACTAGCCCGCACAGATACGCAGTATTTT. It yields the protein CASRKSGLARTDTQYF.